This T cell receptor (beta chain) was identified during a study of cytomegalovirus exposure and HLA in healthy donors. Findings of the study overall: Researchers catalogued around 150 TCR beta chains as cytomegalovirus-associated. Most CMV-associated TCR beta chains appeared HLA-restricted in a later analysis.

PCR employed 60 Vbeta and 13 Jbeta primers. Method: immunoSEQ multiplex PCR; TCRdb's copy keeps in-frame clones and lacks some. The data hold 85,000 to 100,000 clones, with around 89% observed a single time. Regarding this clone: The antigen remains undetermined.

CDR1 and CDR2 from the germline V gene are SGHTA and FQGNSA. The CDR3 runs 14 residues. The genes are TRBV7-2 and TRBJ2-5; a weak D match, TRBD2 (6 bases). The end of the DNA fits TRBJ2-7 better, so the J call may be wrong. The specimen was PBMCs. This sequence originates from a man in his late teens or twenties in good health and CMV-seronegative. CDR3 DNA: TGTGCCAGCAGCTTAGCCGGTTGGAGGGACGAGCAGTACTTC. Protein: CASSLAGWRDEQYF.